This T cell receptor (beta chain) was found in a study of shared clonotypes between healthy human individuals. Regarding the study as a whole: What limited the represented genetic and exposure-history diversity was the small number of donors. Researchers sampled blood only, noting tissue repertoires likely differ. Despite large depth, sorted-subset datasets appeared incompletely sequenced.

As regards this clone: No antigen is known for it.

This CDR3 is 15 amino acids long. Trimming left V 0 bases short and J 2 bases short, with 8 bases between. CDR1 and CDR2 (germline): SGHRS, YFSETQ. As originally analysed: For the immunoSEQ data, sequences were junction-only without quality scores, so filtering differed. Using immunoSEQ multiplex PCR, the repertoire was profiled, and TCRdb retains in-frame clones only, with some absent. The DNA was the basis for D and trimming; V, J and clone size are from that table. The sample shows under 650,000 clones, 90% to 96% of them seen only once. The specimen was naive CD4+ T cells sorted from blood. Noted subset: CD45RA+ positively selected. The chain couples TRBV5-1 to TRBJ1-4; no reliable D call. The source is a woman in her twenties or thirties in good health. CDR3 DNA: TGCGCCAGCAGCTTGGTAGGGCGCACTAATGAAAAACTGTTTTTT. Residues: CASSLVGRTNEKLFF.